One and the same sample provided the 10 T cell receptor beta chains below, sequenced in a study of blood T cell repertoires in COVID-19. Method: immunoSEQ multiplex PCR; TCRdb's copy keeps in-frame clones and lacks some. The table includes roughly 100,000 clones, over 70% detected once. Sequencing was performed on peripheral blood. The source of these receptors is an older man with active or convalescent COVID-19.

Only a few counts were recorded for this clone. This chain joins TRBV10-3 and TRBJ1-2, with unresolved D. The CDR3 covers 16 residues. Trimming left V 0 bases short and J 4 bases short, with 15 bases between. Germline V gene sequence: CDR1 ENHRY, CDR2 SYGVKD. CDR3 in amino acids: CAISESGRDTPYGYTF. The CDR3 nucleotides are TGTGCCATCAGTGAGTCGGGGAGGGATACACCCTATGGCTACACCTTC.

This CDR3 reads CASSLGRGDYGYTF. In nucleotides, the CDR3 is TGTGCCAGCAGCTTAGGCAGGGGCGACTATGGCTACACCTTC. The chain joins TRBV7-9 to TRBJ1-2; TRBD1 is a possible D gene (6 bases). The CDR3 is 14 amino acids. Per germline, CDR1 SEHNR and CDR2 FQNEAQ (reference sequence). The V end lost 1 base, the J end lost 3 bases, and 9 bases lay between the germline ends.

As DNA, the CDR3 is TGCGCCAGCAGTAAAGGGGACAGACGCGCTGCAACTAATGAAAAACTGTTTTTT. Protein sequence: CASSKGDRRAATNEKLFF. This chain uses TRBV23-1 with TRBJ1-4; 7 positions agree with TRBD1. TRBV23-1 is identified as an open reading frame with a role that is uncertain. J was trimmed by 0 bases and V by 5 bases; bases with no gene match: 12. This CDR3 has 18 residues.

This sequence joins TRBV7-8 and TRBJ1-6, with D unresolved. CDR1 SGHVS and CDR2 FQNEAQ come from the germline V gene. V was trimmed by 1 base and J by 7 bases, leaving 5 bases between them. This CDR3 region has 13 residues. The chain's CDR3 is CASSLGSNSPLHF. In DNA form, the CDR3 reads TGTGCCAGCAGCTTAGGGAGCAATTCACCCCTCCACTTT.

The gene calls are TRBV11-3 and TRBJ2-1; D gene uncertain. Germline loops: CDR1 SGHNT, CDR2 YENEEA. There are 13 residues in the CDR3. Trimming pared 3 bases from V and 5 bases from J, leaving 8 bases between. The CDR3 is CASSFMRNNEQFF. For the CDR3, the DNA is TGTGCCAGCAGCTTCATGCGGAACAATGAGCAGTTCTTC.

The chain combines TRBV3-1 (or the pseudogene TRBV3-2) with TRBJ1-3, with D tentatively TRBD1 (5 bases). V was trimmed by 0 bases and J by 4 bases, leaving 16 bases between them. CDR3 length: 17 amino acids. The germline gives CDR1 LGHDT, CDR2 YNNKEL (reference sequence). The CDR3 DNA is TGTGCCAGCAGCCAAGACCGCGGGACGGCCGGCGGAAACACCATATATTTT. This sequence encodes CASSQDRGTAGGNTIYF.

This clone was counted only a few times. This chain links TRBV7-3 with TRBJ2-3; D is possibly TRBD2 (6 bases). From germline, CDR1 is SGHTA and CDR2 FQGTGA. The V end was cut by 1 base, the J end by 8 bases, with 7 bases between. This CDR3 is built from 12 residues. The CDR3 DNA reads as TGTGCCAGCAGCTTAATGGGAGGTACGCAGTATTTT. Amino acid sequence: CASSLMGGTQYF. The variable domain in full, with the rest retrieved from reference TRBV7-3 and TRBJ2-3, is GAGVSQTPSNKVTEKGKYVELRCDPISGHTALYWYRQSLGQGPEFLIYFQGTGAADDSGLPNDRFFAVRPEGSVSTLKIQRTERGDSAVYLCASSLMGGTQYFGPGTRLTVL.

The chain links TRBV2 to TRBJ1-2; 9 nucleotides match TRBD1. This CDR3 region has 14 residues. With 4 bases clipped from V and 7 bases from J, the junction kept 7 bases outside the gene matches. From germline, CDR1 is SNHLY and CDR2 FYNNEI. Here the CDR3 DNA reads TGTGCCAGCAGTGGTGACAGGGGGACTATTGGCTACACCTTC. Translation: CASSGDRGTIGYTF.

This clone was recorded once. The J gene is TRBJ2-7, the V gene TRBV7-2; 7 nucleotides agree with TRBD2. Germline V lookup: CDR1 SGHTA, CDR2 FQGNSA. After removal of 1 base from V and 6 bases from J, the junction contained 9 bases not matched to a gene. This CDR3 region has 15 residues. The CDR3, as DNA: TGTGCCAGCAGCTTAGTTGCGGGGGTTGTCCTCGAGCAGTACTTC. It is translated as CASSLVAGVVLEQYF.

The CDR3 DNA sequence: TGCAGCGTCACCAGGGTACCTGAAGCTTTCTTT. Its translation: CSVTRVPEAFF. V and J are TRBV29-1 and TRBJ1-1; D possibly corresponds to TRBD1 (5 bases). The CDR3 covers 11 residues. Per the germline V gene, CDR1 is SQVTM and CDR2 is ANQGSEA. Between the trimmed V and J ends, which lost 6 bases and 6 bases, there was a span of 11 bases.